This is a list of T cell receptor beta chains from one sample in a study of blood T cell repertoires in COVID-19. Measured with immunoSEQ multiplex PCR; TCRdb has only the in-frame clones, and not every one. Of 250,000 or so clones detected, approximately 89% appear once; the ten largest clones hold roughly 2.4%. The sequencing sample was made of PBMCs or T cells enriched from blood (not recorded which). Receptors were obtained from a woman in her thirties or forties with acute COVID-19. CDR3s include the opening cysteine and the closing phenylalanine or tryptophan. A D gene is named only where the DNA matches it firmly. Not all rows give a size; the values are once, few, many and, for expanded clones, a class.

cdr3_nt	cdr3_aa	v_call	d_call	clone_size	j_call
TGTGCCAGCAGCAGGACTGGTCTCGATGAGCAGTTCTTC	CASSRTGLDEQFF	TRBV7-2	-	-	TRBJ2-1
TGTGCCAGCAGGGCCGGGACACAAGCCTACAATGAGCAGTTCTTC	CASRAGTQAYNEQFF	TRBV6-5	-	once	TRBJ2-1
TGTGCCAGCAGCTTGGCCCCCCAGCCAGGGGGCTCAGGGAACACTGAAGCTTTCTTT	CASSLAPQPGGSGNTEAFF	TRBV5-5	TRBD1	-	TRBJ1-1
TGTGCCAGCAGCTTAGCTTCTTCAGGGGGCTATGGCTACACCTTC	CASSLASSGGYGYTF	TRBV7-2	TRBD1	once	TRBJ1-2
TGTGCCAGCAGCTCCCGACTAGCGGGGGGATACAATGAGCAGTTCTTC	CASSSRLAGGYNEQFF	TRBV5-6	TRBD2	-	TRBJ2-1
TGTGCCAGCAGCTTGGGTCAGGGGTCGGGTTCACCCCTCCACTTT	CASSLGQGSGSPLHF	TRBV5-4	-	-	TRBJ1-6
TGTGCCAGCAGCGTAGGTGAATGGGGGGGACCGGACGCCACCATATATTTT	CASSVGEWGGPDATIYF	TRBV9	-	-	TRBJ1-3
TGTGCCAGCAGCTTATTTGGGGACACCTATAATTCACCCCTCCACTTT	CASSLFGDTYNSPLHF	TRBV11-2	-	few	TRBJ1-6
TGTGCCAGCAGCTTAGCGGGGGGGGGACTGTTTCGTTATAGCAATCAGCCCCAGCATTTT	CASSLAGGGLFRYSNQPQHF	TRBV7-2	-	once	TRBJ1-5
TGTGCCAGCAGCCACCGGGACACGGGCAAAAACATTCAGTACTTC	CASSHRDTGKNIQYF	TRBV7-9	-	-	TRBJ2-4
TGTGCCAGTAGACAGGGGTTGGATGTCGAACCCCAGCATTTT	CASRQGLDVEPQHF	TRBV19	TRBD1	-	TRBJ1-5
TGTGCCAGCAGCCACCGGACAGCGTGGGATGGCTACACCTTC	CASSHRTAWDGYTF	TRBV7-8	-	once	TRBJ1-2
TGTGCCAGTAGTATAGTCGGGGGGGTATATAATGAGCAGTTCTTC	CASSIVGGVYNEQFF	TRBV19	TRBD2	-	TRBJ2-1
TGTGCCTGGAGTGCCCTCTCTCGGGGAGTCCTCTCCTACAATGAGCAGTTCTTC	CAWSALSRGVLSYNEQFF	TRBV30	-	-	TRBJ2-1
TGTGCCAGCAGACTAGCGGGGGCTTCCACAGATACGCAGTATTTT	CASRLAGASTDTQYF	TRBV27	TRBD2	few	TRBJ2-3
TGTGCCAGCGAAGCGAATGCCTACGAGCAGTACTTC	CASEANAYEQYF	TRBV2	-	-	TRBJ2-7
TGTGCCAGCTCAGACCCGGGAGAGTATCAGCCCCAGCATTTT	CASSDPGEYQPQHF	TRBV18	-	-	TRBJ1-5
TGTGCCAGCAGTTTATTGGACAGGGGTAATTCACCCCTCCACTTT	CASSLLDRGNSPLHF	TRBV28	TRBD1	-	TRBJ1-6
TGTGCCTGGAGTGTAGAGACAGCGAACACTGAAGCTTTCTTT	CAWSVETANTEAFF	TRBV30	-	-	TRBJ1-1
TGCGCCAGCGTAACCGGGACTAGCGGGAGTAGGACCGGGGAGCTGTTTTTT	CASVTGTSGSRTGELFF	TRBV10-2	TRBD2	-	TRBJ2-2
TGCGCCAGCAGCTCCAATACCGACGGGGGGACTGAAGCTTTCTTT	CASSSNTDGGTEAFF	TRBV4-3	-	-	TRBJ1-1
TGCAGCGTTGACGAGGGGGTCTATTACAATGAGCAGTTCTTC	CSVDEGVYYNEQFF	TRBV29-1	-	-	TRBJ2-1
TGTGCCAGCAGTTACGAGGGACATTACAATGAGCAGTTCTTC	CASSYEGHYNEQFF	TRBV6-6	-	-	TRBJ2-1
TGTGCCAGCAGCTCGGACAGGGATCGCCCTACGGAAGCTTTCTTT	CASSSDRDRPTEAFF	TRBV7-9	TRBD1	-	TRBJ1-1
TGCGCCAGCAGCCAAGGTGTAGGGGGCTTGAACACTGAAGCTTTCTTT	CASSQGVGGLNTEAFF	TRBV4-3	TRBD1	-	TRBJ1-1
TGTGCCAGCAGCGAGGCCAAGGTGGGGGCGCCGAATTCACCCCTCCACTTT	CASSEAKVGAPNSPLHF	TRBV9	-	-	TRBJ1-6
TGTGCCAGCAAGGGGGTCCCTGGGGCCAACGTCCTGACTTTC	CASKGVPGANVLTF	TRBV6-5	-	-	TRBJ2-6
TGTGCCAGCAGTTCGGACCAGGGGCAGCCCCAGCATTTT	CASSSDQGQPQHF	TRBV12-3/TRBV12-4	-	-	TRBJ1-5
TGTGCCTGGAGTCCCAACAGGGGGCCTTATGGCTACACCTTC	CAWSPNRGPYGYTF	TRBV30	TRBD1	-	TRBJ1-2
TGCACCAGCAGCCAAGATCGCCGGAGGGAGGGCACAGATACGCAGTATTTT	CTSSQDRRREGTDTQYF	TRBV1	-	-	TRBJ2-3
TGTGCCAGCAGTAACAGGGGTGAGCAGTACTTC	CASSNRGEQYF	TRBV2	TRBD1	-	TRBJ2-7
TGTGCCAGCAGCCAAGAAGGAAGGGGGGGATACGAGACCCAGTACTTC	CASSQEGRGGYETQYF	TRBV3-1/TRBV3-2	-	-	TRBJ2-5
TGCGCCAGCAGCCAAGAACAGAACACTGAAGCTTTCTTT	CASSQEQNTEAFF	TRBV4-3	-	-	TRBJ1-1
TGTGCCAGTAGTCCGACCGGGACAGACTATGGCTACACCTTC	CASSPTGTDYGYTF	TRBV19	TRBD1	-	TRBJ1-2
TGTGCCAGCAGCCGACAGGGGGTAGGGACTGAAGCTTTCTTT	CASSRQGVGTEAFF	TRBV5-4	TRBD1	-	TRBJ1-1
TGCGCCAGCAGTGAAGCGAACGGGGGGCCCCTGAATGAGCAGTTCTTC	CASSEANGGPLNEQFF	TRBV10-1	-	-	TRBJ2-1
TGTGCCAGCAGCTTGGCCTATGAAGAGACCCAGTACTTC	CASSLAYEETQYF	TRBV5-4	-	-	TRBJ2-5
TGTGCCAGCAGTATAAGCAATTCACCCCTCCACTTT	CASSISNSPLHF	TRBV2	-	-	TRBJ1-6
TGCGCCAGCAGCTATAACAGGGTAGTGGATACGCAGTATTTT	CASSYNRVVDTQYF	TRBV5-1	-	-	TRBJ2-3
TGCGCCAGCAGCTTGGAGCGGTTGATCACCGGGGAGCTGTTTTTT	CASSLERLITGELFF	TRBV5-1	-	-	TRBJ2-2
TGTGCTAGTGGTTCGGGGTCCTTTTACTATGGCTACACCTTC	CASGSGSFYYGYTF	TRBV12-5	-	-	TRBJ1-2